The 2 T cell receptor beta chains below were found in one sample sequenced in a study of cytomegalovirus exposure and HLA in healthy donors. The PCR made use of 60 Vbeta and 13 Jbeta primers. Sequencing was performed with immunoSEQ multiplex PCR; in TCRdb, only in-frame clones are kept and a portion is missing. This sample has around 130,000 clones, with approximately 80% found just once. Material for sequencing was PBMCs. These receptors were taken from a young man in good health and CMV-seronegative.

Here the CDR3 reads CASSSDSYNEKLFF. DNA for the CDR3: TGTGCCAGCAGTTCGGACAGCTATAATGAAAAACTGTTTTTT. This chain joins TRBV2 and TRBJ1-4, with TRBD1 as a possible D gene (6 bases). Germline CDR1 and CDR2: SNHLY and FYNNEI. The V and J ends lost 5 bases and 4 bases respectively, with 11 bases between them. This CDR3 comprises 14 residues.

This chain links TRBV27 with TRBJ1-1, with a tentative D call TRBD1 (5 bases). V was clipped by 2 bases and J by 1 base, with 14 bases between them. Germline lookup yields CDR1 MNHEY and CDR2 SMNVEV (reference sequence). This CDR3 contains 16 residues. The CDR3 DNA reads TGTGCCAGCAGTTTAACGTTTAGGGGAAGGAACACTGAAGCTTTCTTT. Encoded protein: CASSLTFRGRNTEAFF.